Presented here are 8 T cell receptor beta chains from one specimen sequenced in a study of breast tumors, draining lymph nodes, adjacent tissues. TCRdb called the multiplex PCR reads again in MiXCR, with one record for every CDR3 protein. Of about 130,000 distinct CDR3 sequences in the sample, about 20% were seen once. The lymph nodes were axillary draining lymph nodes from breast cancer patients. Sequenced sample: axillary lymph node tissue. Receptor source: a female donor with breast cancer. Some clones in this sample may be carry-over from other donors' samples.

For this clonotype: This may be a read error: a much more frequent sequence differs by one nucleotide. The V call is TRBV6-6, the J call TRBJ2-2; the D is unclear. The V gene lost 4 bases and the J gene lost 2 bases, with 8 bases spanning the gap. The CDR3 covers 14 residues. Germline CDR1 and CDR2: MNHNY and SVGAGI (reference sequence). DNA for the CDR3: TGTGCCAGCAGTTTGTGGGGAAACACCGGGGAGCTGTTTTTT. Protein sequence: CASSLWGNTGELFF.

This clonotype was detected many times. The V call is TRBV6-1, the J call TRBJ1-2, with a tentative D call TRBD1 (5 bases). Trimming pared 0 bases from V and 5 bases from J, leaving 13 bases between. Germline V CDR1 and CDR2: MNHNS, SASEGT. This CDR3 has 15 residues. CDR3 amino acids: CASSEAGGRRYGYTF. The CDR3 DNA sequence: TGTGCCAGCAGTGAAGCGGGGGGAAGGAGGTATGGCTACACCTTC.

This clonotype was detected ten times or more. The J gene is TRBJ2-7, the V gene TRBV27, with 9 positions matching TRBD1. Trimming cost V 6 bases and J 0 bases; bases outside gene matches: 3. This CDR3 is 14 amino acids long. Germline lookup yields CDR1 MNHEY and CDR2 SMNVEV (reference sequence). The CDR3 is CASRGTGRSYEQYF. Written as DNA, the CDR3 is TGTGCCAGCAGGGGGACAGGGCGCTCCTACGAGCAGTACTTC.

In this sample, this clonotype turned up many times. J is TRBJ2-1 and V is TRBV20-1, with 10 bases that match TRBD2. CDR1 and CDR2 from the germline V gene are DFQATT and SNEGSKA (reference sequence). The CDR3 runs to 15 residues. With 3 bases clipped from V and 5 bases from J, the junction kept 7 bases outside the gene matches. In nucleotides, the CDR3 is TGCAGTGCTAGTAGACCGGGACTAGCGCACAATGAGCAGTTCTTC. This encodes CSASRPGLAHNEQFF.

This clonotype was counted at least ten times. The rearrangement uses TRBV6-1 and TRBJ2-7; TRBD2 matches 7 bases. CDR3 length equals 15 residues. The germline gives CDR1 MNHNS, CDR2 SASEGT. With V trimmed by 5 bases and J by 0 bases, 7 bases remained unmatched. The CDR3 bases are TGTGCCAGCAGTCGCGGGAGCCTGGACTCCTACGAGCAGTACTTC. It specifies CASSRGSLDSYEQYF.

In this sample, this clonotype turned up many times. The chain employs TRBV6-2 or TRBV6-3 and TRBJ2-5; 10 bases are shared with TRBD2. Germline CDR1 reads MNHEY; CDR2 reads SVGEGT. The CDR3 contains 17 residues. Trimming cost V 6 bases and J 4 bases; bases outside gene matches: 14. CDR3 protein: CASSPWTSGNKRETQYF. The CDR3 coding sequence is TGTGCCAGCAGCCCTTGGACTAGCGGCAATAAACGAGAGACCCAGTACTTC.

This clonotype appeared many times. The rearrangement links TRBV4-1 to TRBJ1-2; D gene unclear. V dropped 4 bases and J dropped 8 bases, with 20 bases sitting between them. In germline, CDR1 is MGHRA, CDR2 YSYEKL. The CDR3 loop spans 15 amino acids. The CDR3 sequence: CASSPRAGMAGGYTF. The CDR3, as DNA: TGCGCCAGCAGCCCTCGGGCGGGGATGGCTGGCGGCTACACCTTC.

This clonotype occurred many times. The chain couples TRBV20-1 to TRBJ1-2; D perhaps matches TRBD1 (6 bases). The CDR3 is made up of 14 amino acids. Germline V gene sequence: CDR1 DFQATT, CDR2 SNEGSKA (reference sequence). Trimming took 2 bases from V and 7 from J, leaving 17 bases between them. As DNA, the CDR3 is TGCAGTGCTAGATCGGGGGGGCGAACGGGTGGCTACACCTTC. As protein: CSARSGGRTGGYTF.